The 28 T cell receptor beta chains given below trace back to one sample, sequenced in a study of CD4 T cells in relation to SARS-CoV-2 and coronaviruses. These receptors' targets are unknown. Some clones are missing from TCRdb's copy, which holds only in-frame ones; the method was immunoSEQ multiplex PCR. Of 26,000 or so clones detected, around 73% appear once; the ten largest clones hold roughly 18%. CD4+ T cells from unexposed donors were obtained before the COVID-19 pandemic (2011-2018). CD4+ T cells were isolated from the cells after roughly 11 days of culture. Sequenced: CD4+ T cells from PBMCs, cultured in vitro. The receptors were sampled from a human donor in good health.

The CDR3 reads CASSFQPGGAGTEAFF. CDR3 nucleotides: TGCGCCAGCAGCTTCCAACCCGGGGGCGCAGGCACTGAAGCTTTCTTT. The chain combines TRBV5-1 with TRBJ1-1; D is perhaps TRBD1 (6 bases). The CDR3 has 16 amino acids. From germline, CDR1 is SGHRS and CDR2 YFSETQ. The V gene lost 2 bases and the J gene lost 4 bases, with 18 bases spanning the gap.

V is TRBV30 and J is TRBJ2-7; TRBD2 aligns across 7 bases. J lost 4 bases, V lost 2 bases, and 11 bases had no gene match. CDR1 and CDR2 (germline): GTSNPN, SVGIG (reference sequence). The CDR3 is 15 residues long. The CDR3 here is CAWSKTSFSNYEQYF. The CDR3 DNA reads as TGTGCCTGGAGTAAGACTAGCTTTTCCAATTACGAGCAGTACTTC.

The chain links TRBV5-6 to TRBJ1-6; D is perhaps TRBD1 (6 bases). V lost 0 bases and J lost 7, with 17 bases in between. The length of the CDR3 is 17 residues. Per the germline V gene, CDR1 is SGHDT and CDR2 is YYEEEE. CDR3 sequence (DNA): TGTGCCAGCAGCTTGGCGTTTGGACAGAAGGGGAATTCACCCCTCCACTTT. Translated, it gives CASSLAFGQKGNSPLHF.

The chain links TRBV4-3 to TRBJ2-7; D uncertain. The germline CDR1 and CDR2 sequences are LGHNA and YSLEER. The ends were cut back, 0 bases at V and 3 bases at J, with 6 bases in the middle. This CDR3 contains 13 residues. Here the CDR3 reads CASSQDRRYEQYF. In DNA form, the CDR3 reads TGCGCCAGCAGCCAAGATAGACGCTACGAGCAGTACTTC.

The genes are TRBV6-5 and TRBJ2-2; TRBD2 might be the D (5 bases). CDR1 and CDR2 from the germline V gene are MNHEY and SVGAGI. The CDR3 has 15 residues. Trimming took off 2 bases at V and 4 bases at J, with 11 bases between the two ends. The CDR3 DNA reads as TGTGCCAGCAGTTACGGGAGAACGGGCACCGGGGAGCTGTTTTTT. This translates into CASSYGRTGTGELFF.

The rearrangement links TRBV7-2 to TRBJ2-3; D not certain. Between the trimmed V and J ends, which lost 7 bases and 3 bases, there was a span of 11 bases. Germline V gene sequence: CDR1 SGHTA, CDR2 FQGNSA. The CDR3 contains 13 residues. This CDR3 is CASTLPATDTQYF. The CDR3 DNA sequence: TGTGCCAGCACCCTCCCGGCGACAGATACGCAGTATTTT.

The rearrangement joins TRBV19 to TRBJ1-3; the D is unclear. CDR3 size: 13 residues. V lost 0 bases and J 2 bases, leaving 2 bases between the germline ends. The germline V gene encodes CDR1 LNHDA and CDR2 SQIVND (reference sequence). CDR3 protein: CASSIEPGNTIYF. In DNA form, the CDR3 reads TGTGCCAGTAGTATAGAGCCTGGAAACACCATATATTTT.

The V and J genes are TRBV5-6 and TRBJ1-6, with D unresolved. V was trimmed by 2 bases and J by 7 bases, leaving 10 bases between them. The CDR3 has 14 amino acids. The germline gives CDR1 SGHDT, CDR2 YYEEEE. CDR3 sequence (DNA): TGTGCCAGCAGCTTCCGCGGTTTGAATTCACCCCTCCACTTT. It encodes CASSFRGLNSPLHF.

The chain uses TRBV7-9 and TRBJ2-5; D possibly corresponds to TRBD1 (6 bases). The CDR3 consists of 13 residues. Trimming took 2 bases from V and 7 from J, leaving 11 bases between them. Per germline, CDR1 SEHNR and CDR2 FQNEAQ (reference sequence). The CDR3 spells CASSLQGSGTQYF. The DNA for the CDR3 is TGTGCCAGCAGCTTACAGGGGTCAGGGACCCAGTACTTC.

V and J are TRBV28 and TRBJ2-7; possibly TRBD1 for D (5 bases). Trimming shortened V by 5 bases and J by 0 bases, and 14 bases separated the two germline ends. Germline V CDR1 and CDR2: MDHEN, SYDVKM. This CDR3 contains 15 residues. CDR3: CASSPPQESSYEQYF. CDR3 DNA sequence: TGTGCCAGCAGTCCCCCACAGGAGAGCTCCTACGAGCAGTACTTC.

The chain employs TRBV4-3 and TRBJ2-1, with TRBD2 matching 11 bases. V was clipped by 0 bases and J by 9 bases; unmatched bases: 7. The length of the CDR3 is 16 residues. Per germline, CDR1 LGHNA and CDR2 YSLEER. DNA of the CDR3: TGCGCCAGCAGCCAAGATTTTAGCGGGGGGGCGGGTGAGCAGTTCTTC. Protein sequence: CASSQDFSGGAGEQFF.

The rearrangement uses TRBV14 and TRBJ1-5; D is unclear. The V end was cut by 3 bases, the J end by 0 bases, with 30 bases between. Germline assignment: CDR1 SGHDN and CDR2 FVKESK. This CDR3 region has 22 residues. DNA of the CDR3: TGTGCCAGCAGCCACCAGTTCGGGGAGGATCCTAGAGACCCAGATAGCAATCAGCCCCAGCATTTT. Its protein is CASSHQFGEDPRDPDSNQPQHF.

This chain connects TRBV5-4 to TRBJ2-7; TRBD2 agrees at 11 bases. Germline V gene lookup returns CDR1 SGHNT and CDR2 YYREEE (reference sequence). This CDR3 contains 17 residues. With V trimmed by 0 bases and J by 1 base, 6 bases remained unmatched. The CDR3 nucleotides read TGTGCCAGCAGCTTGGACCTAGCGGGGGGTTCATCCTACGAGCAGTACTTC. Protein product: CASSLDLAGGSSYEQYF.

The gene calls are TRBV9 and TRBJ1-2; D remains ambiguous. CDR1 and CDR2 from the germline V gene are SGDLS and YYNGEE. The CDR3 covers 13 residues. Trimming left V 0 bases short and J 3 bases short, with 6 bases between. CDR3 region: CASSVGTDYGYTF. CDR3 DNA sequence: TGTGCCAGCAGCGTAGGGACGGACTATGGCTACACCTTC.

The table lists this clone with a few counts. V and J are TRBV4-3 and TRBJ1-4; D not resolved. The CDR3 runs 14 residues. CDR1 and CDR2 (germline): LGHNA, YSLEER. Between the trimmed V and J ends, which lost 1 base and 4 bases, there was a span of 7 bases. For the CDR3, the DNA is TGCGCCAGCAGCCAAGGGGCGGTTAATGAAAAACTGTTTTTT. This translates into CASSQGAVNEKLFF.

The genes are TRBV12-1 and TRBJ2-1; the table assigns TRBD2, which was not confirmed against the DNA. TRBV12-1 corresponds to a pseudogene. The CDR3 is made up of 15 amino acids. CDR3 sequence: CASLRRRGPQDEQFF. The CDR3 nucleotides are TGTGCCAGCCTCCGACGGCGGGGGCCTCAGGATGAGCAGTTCTTC.

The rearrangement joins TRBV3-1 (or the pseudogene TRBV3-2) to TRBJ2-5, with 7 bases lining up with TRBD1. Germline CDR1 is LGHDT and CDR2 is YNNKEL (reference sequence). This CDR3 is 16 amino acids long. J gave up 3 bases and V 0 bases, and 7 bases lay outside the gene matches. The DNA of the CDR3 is TGTGCCAGCAGCCAAGATAACAGGGGCGCGGAAGAGACCCAGTACTTC. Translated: CASSQDNRGAEETQYF.

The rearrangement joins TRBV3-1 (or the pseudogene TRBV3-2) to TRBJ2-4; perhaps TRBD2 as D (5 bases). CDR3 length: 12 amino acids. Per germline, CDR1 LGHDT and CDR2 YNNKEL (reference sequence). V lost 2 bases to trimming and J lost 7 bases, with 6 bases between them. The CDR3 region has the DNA TGTGCCAGCAGCCAAAGCGGTAACATTCAGTACTTC. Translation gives CASSQSGNIQYF.

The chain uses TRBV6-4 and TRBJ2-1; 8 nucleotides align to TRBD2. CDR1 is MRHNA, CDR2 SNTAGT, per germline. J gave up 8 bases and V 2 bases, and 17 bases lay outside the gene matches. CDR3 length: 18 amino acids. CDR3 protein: CASSDPTRREGRQDEQFF. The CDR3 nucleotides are TGTGCCAGCAGTGACCCCACCCGACGGGAGGGCCGTCAGGATGAGCAGTTCTTC.

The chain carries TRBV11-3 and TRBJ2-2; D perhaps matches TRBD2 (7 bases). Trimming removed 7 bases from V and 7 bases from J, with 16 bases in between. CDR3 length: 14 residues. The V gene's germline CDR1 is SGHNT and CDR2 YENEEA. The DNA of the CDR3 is TGTGCCAGCAAGGGGGGAGGGGGTGTCGGGGAGCTGTTTTTT. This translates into CASKGGGGVGELFF.

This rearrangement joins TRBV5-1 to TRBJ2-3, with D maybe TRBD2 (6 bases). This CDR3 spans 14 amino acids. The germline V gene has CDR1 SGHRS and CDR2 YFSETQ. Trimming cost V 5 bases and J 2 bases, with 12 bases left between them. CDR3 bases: TGCGCCAGCAGTGCGGGGACCCTCACAGATACGCAGTATTTT. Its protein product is CASSAGTLTDTQYF.

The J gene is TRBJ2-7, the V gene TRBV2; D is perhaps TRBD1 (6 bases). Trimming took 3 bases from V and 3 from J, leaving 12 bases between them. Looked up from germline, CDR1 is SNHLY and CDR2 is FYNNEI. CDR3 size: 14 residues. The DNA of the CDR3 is TGTGCCAGCAGTGACTCGGGACAACTCTACGAGCAGTACTTC. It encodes CASSDSGQLYEQYF.

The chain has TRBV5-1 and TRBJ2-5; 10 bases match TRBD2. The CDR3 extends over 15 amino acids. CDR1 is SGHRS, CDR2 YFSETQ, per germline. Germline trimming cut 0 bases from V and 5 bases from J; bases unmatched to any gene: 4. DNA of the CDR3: TGCGCCAGCAGCTTGGAACTAGCGGGATATGAGACCCAGTACTTC. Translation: CASSLELAGYETQYF.

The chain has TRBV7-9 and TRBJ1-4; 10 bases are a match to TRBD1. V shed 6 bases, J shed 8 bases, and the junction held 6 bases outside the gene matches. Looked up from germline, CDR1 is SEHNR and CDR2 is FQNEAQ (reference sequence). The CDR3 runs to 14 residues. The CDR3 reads CASSLGQGLEKLFF. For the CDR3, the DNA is TGTGCCAGCAGTCTGGGACAGGGGCTCGAAAAACTGTTTTTT.

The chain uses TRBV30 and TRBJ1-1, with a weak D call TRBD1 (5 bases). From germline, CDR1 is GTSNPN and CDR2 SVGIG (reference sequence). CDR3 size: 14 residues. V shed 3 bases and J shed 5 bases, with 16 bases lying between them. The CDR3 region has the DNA TGTGCCTGGAGGTCCTGGCGGGGCAGGACTGAAGCTTTCTTT. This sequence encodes CAWRSWRGRTEAFF.

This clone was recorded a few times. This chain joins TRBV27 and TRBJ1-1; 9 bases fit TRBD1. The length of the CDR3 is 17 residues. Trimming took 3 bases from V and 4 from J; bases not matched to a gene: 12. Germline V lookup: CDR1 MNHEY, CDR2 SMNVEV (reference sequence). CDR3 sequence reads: CASSFRPGQGGFTEAFF. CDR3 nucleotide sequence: TGTGCCAGCAGTTTCAGGCCGGGACAGGGAGGGTTCACTGAAGCTTTCTTT.

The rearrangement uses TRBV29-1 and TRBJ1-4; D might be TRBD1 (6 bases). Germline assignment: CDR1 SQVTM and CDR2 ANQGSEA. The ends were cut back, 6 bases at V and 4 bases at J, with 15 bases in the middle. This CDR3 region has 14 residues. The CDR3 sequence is CSVLSQGGNEKLFF. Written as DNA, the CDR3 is TGCAGCGTGCTATCACAGGGCGGTAATGAAAAACTGTTTTTT. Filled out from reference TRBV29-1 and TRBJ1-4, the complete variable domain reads SAVISQKPSRDICQRGTSLTIQCQVDSQVTMMFWYRQQPGQSLTLIATANQGSEATYESGFVIDKFPISRPNLTFSTLTVSNMSPEDSSIYLCSVLSQGGNEKLFFGSGTQLSVL.

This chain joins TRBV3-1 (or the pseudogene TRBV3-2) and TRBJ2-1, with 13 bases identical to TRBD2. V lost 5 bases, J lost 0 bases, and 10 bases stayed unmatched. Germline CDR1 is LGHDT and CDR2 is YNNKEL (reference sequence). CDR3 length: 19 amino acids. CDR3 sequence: CASSSRLAGGYSSYNEQFF. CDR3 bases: TGTGCCAGCAGCTCCCGACTAGCGGGAGGATACAGCTCCTACAATGAGCAGTTCTTC.